The clone carrying this T cell receptor beta chain was detected a few times. The antigen is unknown. The sample originates from a study of blood T cells in healthy people across ages. Study findings and constraints: Correlation between TCR beta diversity and naive T cell percentage was strong.

The use of a sample-barcoded 5' primer and a J-beta primer mix characterized a second PCR of 7 to 11 cycles. TCRdb reprocessed the 5' RACE reads with MiXCR, giving one entry per CDR3 protein. The table shows 500,000 to 600,000 distinct CDR3 sequences, with roughly 29% occurring only once. With 1 base removed from V and 5 bases from J, the gap between germline ends came to 5 bases. Germline V CDR1 and CDR2: SGHDN, FVKESK. The CDR3 totals 12 residues. The receptor's source is a woman aged 70 to 79 in good health. The chain links TRBV14 to TRBJ2-5; D remains ambiguous. The specimen sequenced was blood. The CDR3 coding sequence is TGTGCCAGCAGCCAAGCCCGGGAGACCCAGTACTTC. Translated, it gives CASSQARETQYF.